This T cell receptor (beta chain) was observed in a study of radiotherapy plus CTLA-4 blockade in lung cancer. Study details: Objective response rate was about 19%; disease control rate, 25% to 35%.

V trimming: 6 bases; J trimming: 6 bases; junction bases outside the gene matches: 5. Per the germline V gene, CDR1 is LNHDA and CDR2 is SQIVND (reference sequence). The CDR3 extends over 14 amino acids. The protocol was immunoSEQ multiplex PCR, while the TCRdb copy is restricted to in-frame clones and leaves out a portion. The data hold more than 35,000 clones, with 75% to 90% observed a single time. Whole-study findings and limits: Reported findings show early blood T cell clone dynamics, with interferon-beta, best predicted response. TCR clones from tumors expanded in blood after radiotherapy plus ipilimumab.

Those with chemo-refractory metastatic non-small-cell lung cancer were treated with focal radiation combined with CTLA-4 blockade using ipilimumab. As for this clone: Its antigen is not identified.

This chain connects TRBV19 to TRBJ2-2; 9 bases are shared with TRBD1. The receptor was derived from a human donor with non-small cell lung cancer who had stable disease on radiotherapy plus ipilimumab. The material sequenced was peripheral blood, taken from a patient treated with radiotherapy plus ipilimumab. The CDR3 sequence is CASRVTGGAGELFF. CDR3 coding DNA: TGTGCCAGTAGGGTGACAGGGGGGGCCGGGGAGCTGTTTTTT.